This entry concerns a single T cell receptor (beta chain). It was uncontrolled infection, other autoimmune disease, pregnancy or lactation that excluded patients. Diagnosing involved the use of clinical symptoms, serum thyroxine and TRAb, thyroid ultrasound and orbital computed tomography. These data originate in a study of T cells in Graves' hyperthyroidism and ophthalmopathy. This CDR3 has 16 amino acids. Trimming removed 5 bases at V and 4 bases at J, with 18 bases between. Germline V gene lookup returns CDR1 MNHNS and CDR2 SASEGT. It was RNA transcripts that yielded the amplified TCR beta CDR3 regions. HTBI primers were used for first-round RT-PCR of the TCR CDR3. Using its own MiXCR run on the multiplex PCR reads, TCRdb lists one record per CDR3 protein. The data hold 450,000 to 650,000 distinct CDR3 sequences, with 17% observed a single time.

The chain is built from TRBV6-1 and TRBJ1-3; D gene ambiguous. The material sequenced was blood. This receptor was obtained from a woman under 30 with Graves' ophthalmopathy. CDR3 loop: CASSPLDGPPGNTIYF. The CDR3 DNA reads TGTGCCAGCAGTCCGTTGGACGGCCCGCCAGGAAACACCATATATTTT.